A single sample gave rise to the 18 T cell receptor beta chains below, sequenced in a study of T cell repertoires in cytomegalovirus infection. One entry per CDR3 protein, called by TCRdb with MiXCR from the reads. The profile shows roughly 300,000 distinct CDR3 sequences, around 9.5% of them singletons. The sample consisted of PBMCs. The origin of the receptors is a human donor in good health (CMV status not recorded). Some clones in this sample may be carry-over from other donors' samples.

This clonotype was recorded at least ten times. The gene calls are TRBV11-3 and TRBJ2-4; a weak D match, TRBD2 (7 bases). The CDR3 runs to 13 residues. V lost 2 bases and J 7 bases, leaving 9 bases between the germline ends. Germline assignment: CDR1 SGHNT and CDR2 YENEEA. The CDR3 spells CASSLRGGNIQYF. The CDR3 nucleotides are TGTGCCAGCAGCTTAAGGGGGGGTAACATTCAGTACTTC. Combining the CDR3 with reference TRBV11-3 and TRBJ2-4 gives the whole variable domain EAGVVQSPRYKIIEKKQPVAFWCNPISGHNTLYWYLQNLGQGPELLIRYENEEAVDDSQLPKDRFSAERLKGVDSTLKIQPAELGDSAVYLCASSLRGGNIQYFGAGTRLSVL.

There are a few counts of this clonotype. This sequence joins TRBV28 and TRBJ1-5, with 9 bases aligning to TRBD1. The CDR3 has 19 amino acids. V lost 3 bases to trimming and J lost 11 bases; unmatched junction nucleotides: 23. Germline V gene data show CDR1 as MDHEN and CDR2 as SYDVKM. For the CDR3, the DNA is TGTGCCAGCAGTTTCGAACGTTCCCGGGACAGGGTTCGCAATGAGGCCCAGCATTTT. Amino acids: CASSFERSRDRVRNEAQHF.

This clonotype showed up many times. The chain is built from TRBV9 and TRBJ2-1; 7 bases agree with TRBD2. The CDR3 contains 16 residues. Trimming at V came to 2 bases and at J to 2 bases, leaving 7 bases not matched to a gene. CDR1 SGDLS and CDR2 YYNGEE come from the germline V gene. This CDR3 is CASSVGTTDTYNEQFF. CDR3 sequence (DNA): TGTGCCAGCAGCGTCGGGACTACCGACACCTACAATGAGCAGTTCTTC.

This clonotype was found many times. The rearrangement links TRBV7-2 to TRBJ1-5; tentative D call: TRBD1 (5 bases). CDR3 length: 15 residues. Germline V gene data show CDR1 as SGHTA and CDR2 as FQGNSA. V was clipped by 5 bases and J by 8 bases, with 19 bases between them. The CDR3 DNA reads TGTGCCAGCAGCGGGCGATTCCAGGGTGATGAGCCCCAGCATTTT. Protein product: CASSGRFQGDEPQHF.

There are a few counts of this clonotype. The chain recombines TRBV20-1 with TRBJ1-1, with D tentatively TRBD1 (6 bases). V was trimmed by 6 bases and J by 5 bases, leaving 13 bases between them. CDR3 length: 12 residues. CDR1 and CDR2 from the germline V gene are DFQATT and SNEGSKA (reference sequence). The CDR3 loop is CSADRSGTEAFF. CDR3 sequence (DNA): TGCAGTGCGGACAGATCGGGGACTGAAGCTTTCTTT.

About this clonotype: A much larger clone is a single base away; this may be a read error. The chain has TRBV12-3 or TRBV12-4 and TRBJ1-1; D gene uncertain. V lost 3 bases, J lost 7 bases, and 15 bases lay in between. The CDR3 totals 14 residues. The CDR3 is CASSLQVLGNEAFF. The CDR3 DNA is TGTGCCAGCAGTTTGCAAGTACTGGGCAATGAAGCTTTCTTT.

This chain links TRBV2 with TRBJ2-2; D may be TRBD1 (6 bases). The V gene lost 7 bases and the J gene lost 0 bases, with 12 bases spanning the gap. Germline V CDR1 and CDR2: SNHLY, FYNNEI. The CDR3 has 15 residues. The CDR3 bases are TGTGCCAGCACTGGTCGGACAGCGAACACCGGGGAGCTGTTTTTT. Its translation: CASTGRTANTGELFF.

This clonotype was counted ten times or more. This chain joins TRBV7-2 and TRBJ2-7; possibly TRBD1 or TRBD2 for D (5 bases each). V was shortened by 3 bases and J by 2 bases, with 14 bases between the two germline ends. Germline CDR1 and CDR2: SGHTA and FQGNSA. The CDR3 is 15 amino acids. The CDR3 sequence: CASSLTPGTPYEQYF. CDR3 nucleotide sequence: TGTGCCAGCAGCTTGACCCCCGGGACCCCCTACGAGCAGTACTTC.

The chain joins TRBV6-6 to TRBJ2-2; 7 nucleotides match TRBD1. Per the germline V gene, CDR1 is MNHNY and CDR2 is SVGAGI (reference sequence). There are 15 residues in the CDR3. V was clipped by 2 bases and J by 5 bases; unmatched bases: 5. CDR3 DNA sequence: TGTGCCAGCAGTTACGTACAGGGGAATACCGGGGAGCTGTTTTTT. This translates into CASSYVQGNTGELFF.

On this clonotype itself: With a much larger clone just one base away, this may be a read error. The chain links TRBV5-1 to TRBJ2-1; D unclear. Per the germline V gene, CDR1 is SGHRS and CDR2 is YFSETQ. The CDR3 consists of 15 residues. CDR3 DNA sequence: TGCGCCAGCAGCTTTCTAAAGTCATCCTACAATGAGCCGTTCTTC. Protein: CASSFLKSSYNEPFF.

This clonotype was detected many times. The chain couples TRBV5-4 to TRBJ2-5, with a possible D match to TRBD2 (6 bases). Trimming cost V 4 bases and J 2 bases, with 15 bases left between them. Germline V lookup: CDR1 SGHNT, CDR2 YYREEE (reference sequence). This CDR3 comprises 15 residues. The CDR3 reads CASSPPPGTQETQYF. Written as DNA, the CDR3 is TGTGCCAGCAGCCCCCCCCCGGGGACTCAAGAGACCCAGTACTTC.

This chain links TRBV7-9 with TRBJ1-4; D not certain. V lost 1 base to trimming and J lost 13 bases, with 10 bases between them. Per germline, CDR1 SEHNR and CDR2 FQNEAQ (reference sequence). CDR3 length: 12 residues. CDR3 DNA: TGTGCCAGCAGCTTAGGAACTAGAGGACTGTTTTTT. This codes for CASSLGTRGLFF. Variable domain in full (rest from reference TRBV7-9 and TRBJ1-4): DTGVSQNPRHKITKRGQNVTFRCDPISEHNRLYWYRQTLGQGPEFLTYFQNEAQLEKSRLLSDRFSAERPKGSFSTLEIQRTEQGDSAMYLCASSLGTRGLFFGSGTQLSVL.

Only a few counts were recorded for this clonotype. The V call is TRBV6-6, the J call TRBJ1-5; 8 positions agree with TRBD1. This CDR3 has 12 amino acids. V shed 5 bases and J 8 bases; nucleotides not matched to a gene: 2. The V gene's germline CDR1 is MNHNY and CDR2 SVGAGI (reference sequence). Here the CDR3 DNA reads TGTGCCAGCAGTGACAGGGGCGAGCCCCAGCATTTT. Protein product: CASSDRGEPQHF.

The chain is built from TRBV29-1 and TRBJ2-3; D gene ambiguous. This CDR3 has 13 amino acids. Germline CDR1 and CDR2: SQVTM and ANQGSEA. V lost 3 bases to trimming and J lost 2 bases, with 9 bases between them. CDR3 sequence: CSVEVTTTDTQYF. The CDR3 DNA is TGCAGCGTTGAGGTCACAACCACAGATACGCAGTATTTT.

This clonotype was counted between two and nine times. This chain joins TRBV6-6 and TRBJ2-7; 9 nucleotides agree with TRBD1. Looked up from germline, CDR1 is MNHNY and CDR2 is SVGAGI (reference sequence). V dropped 1 base and J dropped 6; count of bases not matched to a gene: 4. This CDR3 spans 14 amino acids. The CDR3 loop is CASSYCTGGCEQYF. The CDR3 coding sequence is TGTGCCAGCAGTTACTGCACAGGGGGCTGCGAGCAGTACTTC.

In its sample, this clonotype was seen a few times. The chain combines TRBV4-1 with TRBJ2-3; D gene uncertain. V was cut by 1 base and J by 1 base, with 3 bases left in between. Germline V gives CDR1 MGHRA, CDR2 YSYEKL. CDR3 length: 13 residues. The CDR3 here is CASSQGRTDTQYF. CDR3 DNA sequence: TGCGCCAGCAGCCAAGGCCGCACAGATACGCAGTATTTT.

This clonotype was detected ten times or more. The J gene is TRBJ2-1, the V gene TRBV7-8; 10 bases line up with TRBD2. V was pared by 5 bases and J by 10 bases, with 11 bases of the junction left unmatched. Germline values: CDR1 SGHVS, CDR2 FQNEAQ. The CDR3 is 15 amino acids. The CDR3 here is CASSDSGGLFGEQFF. CDR3 DNA sequence: TGTGCCAGCAGCGATAGCGGGGGGCTCTTCGGGGAGCAGTTCTTC.

This clonotype was seen at least ten times. The V and J genes are TRBV6-2 or TRBV6-3 and TRBJ1-6; D not certain. The CDR3 has 13 amino acids. Per germline, CDR1 MNHEY and CDR2 SVGEGT. Deletions cut 10 bases from V and 10 bases from J, with 17 bases between. CDR3 bases: TGTGCCACCGCAAGAAGAGAGAGCTCACCCCTCCACTTT. Translated, it gives CATARRESSPLHF.